This T cell receptor beta chain was identified in a study of blood T cell repertoires in COVID-19. Across the study: The cDNA or gDNA used as material had been derived from T cells, B-cell-depleted T cells, or PBMCs.

Authors' data handling: Cell counts per sample came from amplifying reference gene primers. Sequencing used immunoSEQ multiplex PCR; TCRdb keeps in-frame clones, though not all of them. V and J calls and clone size follow that table, whereas D and trimming were derived from the DNA. In the table there are 150,000 or so clones, roughly 83% of which are singletons. Looked up from germline, CDR1 is LNHDA and CDR2 is SQIVND (reference sequence). The ends were cut back, 10 bases at V and 3 bases at J, with 12 bases in the middle. This CDR3 is built from 12 residues. V gene TRBV19 combines with J gene TRBJ1-2, with unresolved D. Source material: peripheral blood. The sequence came from a woman older than 75 with acute or convalescent COVID-19. The CDR3, as DNA: TGTGCCACCTCCGAGCTCTACTATGGCTACACCTTC. It encodes CATSELYYGYTF.